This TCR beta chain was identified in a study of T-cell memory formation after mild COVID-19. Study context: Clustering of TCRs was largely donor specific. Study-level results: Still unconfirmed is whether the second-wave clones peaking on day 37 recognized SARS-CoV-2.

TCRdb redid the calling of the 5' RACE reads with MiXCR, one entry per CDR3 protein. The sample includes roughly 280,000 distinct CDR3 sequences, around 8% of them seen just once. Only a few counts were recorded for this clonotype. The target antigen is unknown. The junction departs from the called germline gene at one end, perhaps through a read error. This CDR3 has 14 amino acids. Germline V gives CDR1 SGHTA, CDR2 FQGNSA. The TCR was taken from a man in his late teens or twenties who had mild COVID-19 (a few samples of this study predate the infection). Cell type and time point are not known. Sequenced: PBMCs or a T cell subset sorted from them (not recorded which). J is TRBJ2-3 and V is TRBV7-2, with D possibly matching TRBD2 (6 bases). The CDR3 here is CASRLAVSTDTQYF. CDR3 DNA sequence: TGTGCCAGCAGGTTAGCGGTGAGCACAGATACGCAGTATTTT. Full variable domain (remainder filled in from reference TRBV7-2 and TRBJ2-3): GAGVSQSPSNKVTEKGKDVELRCDPISGHTALYWYRQSLGQGLEFLIYFQGNSAPDKSGLPSDRFSAERTGGSVSTLTIQRTQQEDSAVYLCASRLAVSTDTQYFGPGTRLTVL.